The TCR beta chain described here comes from a study of shared clonotypes between healthy human individuals. About the study: A couple of female and a few male donors aged 18 to 49 were enrolled.

Caucasian adults living in Nashville, Tennessee, provided all samples. This was a deep-level run. Per the study methods: Filtering differed, since immunoSEQ gave only junction sequences and no quality scores. Libraries were prepared by immunoSEQ multiplex PCR; TCRdb keeps only in-frame clonotypes and omits some of them. The V and J calls and clone size were taken over from that table, and D and trimming were inferred from the DNA. This sample has around 500,000 clones; approximately 80% occur once, and the top ten carry approximately 13%. The V gene end was trimmed by 5 bases and the J gene end by 2 bases; junction bases not matched to a gene: 4. This CDR3 has 15 residues. CDR1 is MDHEN and CDR2 is SYDVKM in the germline V gene.

The TCR sequence derives from a woman in her 40s in good health. Some clones in this sample may be carry-over from other donors' samples. The chain has TRBV28 and TRBJ2-7, with 12 bases aligning to TRBD2. Input material: PBMCs. CDR3 protein: CASSQRLAGAYEQYF. The CDR3 nucleotides are TGTGCCAGCAGTCAAAGACTAGCGGGAGCCTACGAGCAGTACTTC.